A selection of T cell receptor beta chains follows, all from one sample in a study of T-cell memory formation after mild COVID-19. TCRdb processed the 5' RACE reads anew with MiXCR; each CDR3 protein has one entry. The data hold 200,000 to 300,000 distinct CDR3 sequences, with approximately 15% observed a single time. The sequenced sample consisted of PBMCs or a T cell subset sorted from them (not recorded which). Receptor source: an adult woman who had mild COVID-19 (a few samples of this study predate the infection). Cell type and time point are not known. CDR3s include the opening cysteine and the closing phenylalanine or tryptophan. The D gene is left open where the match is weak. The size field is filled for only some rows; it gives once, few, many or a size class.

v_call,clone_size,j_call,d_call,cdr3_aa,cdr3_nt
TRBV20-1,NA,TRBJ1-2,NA,CSARTANYGYTF,TGCAGTGCTAGAACTGCCAACTATGGCTACACCTTC
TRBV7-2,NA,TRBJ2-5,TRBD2,CASSGKGLAGETQYF,TGTGCCAGCAGCGGGAAGGGACTAGCGGGAGAGACCCAGTACTTC
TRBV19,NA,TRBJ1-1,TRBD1,CASRDSLHTEAFF,TGTGCCAGCCGGGACAGCCTCCACACTGAAGCTTTCTTT
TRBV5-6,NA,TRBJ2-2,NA,CASSPWAGELFF,TGTGCCAGCAGCCCATGGGCCGGGGAGCTGTTTTTT
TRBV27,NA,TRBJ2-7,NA,CASSFVQGEQYF,TGTGCCAGCAGTTTCGTACAGGGCGAGCAGTACTTC
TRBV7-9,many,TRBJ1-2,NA,CASSSLTANTF,TGTGCCAGCAGCTCGCTGACAGCGAACACCTTC
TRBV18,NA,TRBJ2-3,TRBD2,CASSPVTSVSDTQYF,TGTGCCAGCTCACCCGTGACTAGCGTGTCAGATACGCAGTATTTT
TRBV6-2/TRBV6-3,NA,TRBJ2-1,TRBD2,CASSYPLAGGVRSEQFF,TGTGCCAGCAGTTACCCACTAGCGGGAGGAGTACGGAGTGAGCAGTTCTTC
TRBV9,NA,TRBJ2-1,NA,CASSVGPGSYEQFF,TGTGCCAGCAGCGTAGGTCCCGGGTCCTATGAGCAGTTCTTC
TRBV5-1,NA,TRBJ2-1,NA,CASSLASGTSFF,TGCGCCAGCAGCTTGGCCTCTGGGACCTCGTTCTTC
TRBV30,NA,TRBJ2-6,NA,CAWSTPLASGANVLTF,TGTGCCTGGAGTACCCCTTTGGCCTCTGGGGCCAACGTCCTGACTTTC
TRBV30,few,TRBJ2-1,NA,CAWSVVSDQRNF,TGTGCCTGGAGTGTAGTATCGGACCAGAGGAACTTC
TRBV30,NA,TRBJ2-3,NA,CAWSVRGGLADTQYF,TGTGCCTGGAGTGTACGTGGGGGGCTGGCAGATACGCAGTATTTT
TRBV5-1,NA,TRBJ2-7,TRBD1,CASSLRTGGVEQYF,TGCGCCAGCAGCTTGCGGACAGGAGGAGTTGAGCAGTACTTC
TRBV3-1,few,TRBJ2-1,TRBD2,CASSQRGRNEQFF,TGTGCCAGCAGCCAGCGCGGGAGGAACGAGCAGTTCTTC
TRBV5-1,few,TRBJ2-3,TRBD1,CASSFDRGNTQYF,TGCGCCAGCAGCTTCGACAGGGGAAATACGCAGTATTTT
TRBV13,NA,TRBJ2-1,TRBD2,CASSLTQLAVTYNEQFF,TGTGCCAGCAGCCTGACGCAACTAGCGGTCACCTACAATGAGCAGTTCTTC
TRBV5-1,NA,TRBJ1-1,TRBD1,CASRQGTAAEAFF,TGCGCCAGCAGACAGGGGACGGCTGCTGAAGCTTTCTTT
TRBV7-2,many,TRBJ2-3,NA,CASSLASGDTQYF,TGTGCCAGCAGCTTAGCTAGCGGCGATACGCAGTATTTT
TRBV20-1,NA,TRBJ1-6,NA,CSARVAGEFRALHF,TGCAGTGCTAGAGTGGCGGGTGAATTTCGGGCCCTCCACTTT
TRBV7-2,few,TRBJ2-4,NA,CASSLAGGVAKNIQYF,TGTGCCAGCAGCTTAGCGGGCGGTGTGGCCAAAAACATTCAGTACTTC
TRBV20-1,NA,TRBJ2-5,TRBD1,CSAGSDRGLRQETQYF,TGCAGTGCAGGGTCCGACAGGGGACTCCGTCAAGAGACCCAGTACTTC
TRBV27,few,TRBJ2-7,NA,CASSPSTVIGYEQYF,TGTGCCAGCAGTCCCTCGACAGTTATAGGCTACGAGCAGTACTTC
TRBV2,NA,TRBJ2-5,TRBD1,CASSVMGTGEETQYF,TGTGCCAGCAGTGTAATGGGGACAGGGGAAGAGACCCAGTACTTC
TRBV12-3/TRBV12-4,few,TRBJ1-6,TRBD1,CASSPGQGFSPLHF,TGTGCCAGCAGTCCCGGACAGGGATTTTCACCCCTCCACTTT
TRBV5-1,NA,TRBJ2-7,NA,CASRRTPAYEQYF,TGCGCCAGCAGGCGGACTCCCGCCTACGAGCAGTACTTC
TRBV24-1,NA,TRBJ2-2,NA,CATRAATGELFF,TGTGCCACCAGGGCAGCCACCGGGGAGCTGTTTTTT
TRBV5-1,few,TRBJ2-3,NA,CASSLPQGAGADTQYF,TGCGCCAGCAGCTTGCCCCAGGGGGCGGGAGCAGATACGCAGTATTTT
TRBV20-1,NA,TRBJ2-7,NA,CSAGTWEQYF,TGCAGTGCTGGGACCTGGGAGCAGTACTTC
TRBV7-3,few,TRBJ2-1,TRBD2,CASSSHGGSSYNEQFF,TGTGCCAGCAGCTCTCACGGGGGGAGCTCCTACAATGAGCAGTTCTTC
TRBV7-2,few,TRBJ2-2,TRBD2,CASSHRSGSIGNTGELFF,TGTGCCAGCAGCCACCGGAGCGGGAGCATCGGAAACACCGGGGAGCTGTTTTTT
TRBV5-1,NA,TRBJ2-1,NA,CASRAGGYNEQFF,TGCGCCAGCAGGGCAGGGGGGTACAATGAGCAGTTCTTC
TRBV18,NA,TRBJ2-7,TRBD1,CASSQSTGTEPGRYF,TGTGCCAGCTCACAATCGACCGGGACAGAACCTGGGCGGTACTTC
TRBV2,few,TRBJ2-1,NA,CASSALRYEQFF,TGTGCCAGCAGTGCCTTGAGATATGAGCAGTTCTTC
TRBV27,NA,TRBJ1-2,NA,CASSLIGGNYGYTF,TGTGCCAGCAGTTTAATAGGGGGGAACTATGGCTACACCTTC
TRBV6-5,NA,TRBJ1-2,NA,CASSYYDSTYGYTF,TGTGCCAGCAGTTACTATGACAGTACCTATGGCTACACCTTC
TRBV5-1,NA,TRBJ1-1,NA,CASSREVGRNTEAFF,TGCGCCAGCAGCCGGGAGGTCGGGAGGAACACTGAAGCTTTCTTT
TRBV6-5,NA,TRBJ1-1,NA,CASSYSGDFHLTNTEAFF,TGTGCCAGCAGTTACTCTGGGGATTTTCACCTAACAAACACTGAAGCTTTCTTT
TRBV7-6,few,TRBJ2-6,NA,CASSSLGATGANVLTF,TGTGCCAGCAGCTCCCTCGGGGCCACTGGGGCCAACGTCCTGACTTTC
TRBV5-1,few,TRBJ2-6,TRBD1,CASSATGGASGANVLTF,TGCGCCAGCAGCGCGACAGGGGGCGCTTCTGGGGCCAACGTCCTGACTTTC
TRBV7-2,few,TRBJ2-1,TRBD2,CASSSSGRGEQFF,TGTGCCAGCAGCTCTAGCGGGAGGGGTGAGCAGTTCTTC
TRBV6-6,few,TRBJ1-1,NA,CASSSSSRGTEAFF,TGTGCCAGCAGTTCTTCTTCCAGGGGCACTGAAGCTTTCTTT